The clone carrying this TCR beta chain showed up just a few times. Its target is not known. The CDR3 end is not reached by the read, which stops 3 residues before it; the germline J gene fills it in. This record comes from a study of T cell clonality in common variable immunodeficiency. CVID and control samples used equivalent genomic DNA input. Here immunoSEQ multiplex PCR was the method, and the copy in TCRdb shows in-frame clones only, minus some. The table lists roughly 30,000 clones, with no singletons. Study-level findings and limits: CVID patient heterogeneity limited repertoire-clinical complication correlations. TCRbeta clonality was increased in CVID versus healthy controls. Common variable immunodeficiency TCR beta sequences reportedly had fewer deletions and N-nucleotide insertions.

The CDR3 runs to 14 residues. V lost 2 bases, J lost 5 bases, and 12 bases lay in between. Per germline, CDR1 SNHLY and CDR2 FYNNEI. Patients had low serum IgG, IgA and/or IgM and specific antibody deficiency. The TCR originated in a human donor with common variable immunodeficiency. The chain combines TRBV2 with TRBJ1-1; D unclear. Sequencing was carried out using peripheral blood mononuclear cells. CDR3: CASSERQEGTEAFF. The CDR3 DNA, read in part, is TGTGCCAGCAGTGAAAGGCAGGAAGGGACTGAA.